This T cell receptor beta chain was sequenced in a study of shared clonotypes between healthy human individuals (dated by TCRdb to 2020 to 2022). As for the study more broadly: Two women and a few men aged 18 to 49 years were included in the cohort. For each donor, CD4 naive and CD4 memory were each run on three plates, CD8 naive on two plates, and CD8 memory on one plate. To increase sequencing depth and limit assay-specific biases, different laboratories used diverse techniques to prepare libraries and sequence TCR repertoires. The study deeply sequenced blood TCR repertoires of about five healthy adults to estimate repertoire size and the extent of clonotype sharing between individuals. Each donor's leukapheresis produced roughly between roughly 0.85 and 10 billion PBMCs.

The donors were healthy, HIV-negative adults with no recently reported acute infections or vaccinations. Every donor was a Caucasian adult living in Nashville, Tennessee, USA. CD4+ T cells were enriched by magnetic negative selection; naive cells were then positively selected on CD45RA, and the negative fraction formed the memory subset. Blood was collected by leukapheresis, and PBMCs were isolated by Ficoll-Histopaque density gradient centrifugation and then cryopreserved in liquid nitrogen vapor phase. Analytical flow cytometry was used to check the purity and quantity of each magnetically sorted T cell population. Genomic DNA was isolated from each sorted fraction and quantified by UV absorbance on a Nanodrop 2000c. Using the deep immunoSEQ assay, multiplex PCR amplified TCR CDR3 regions from genomic DNA. Extracted genomic DNA from each cell subset was distributed evenly across all wells of several immunoSEQ 96-well plates, and each plate was treated as a replicate. For sorted subsets, each replicate PCR was loaded with 150 to 250 ng genomic DNA, equivalent to 30,000 or so T cell genomes. Purified libraries were measured with a Qubit 3.0 fluorometer, size-checked on a Bioanalyzer 2100, and measured again with the KAPA Library Quantification kit. Each immunoSEQ 96-well plate was sequenced on its own single-read 150-cycle Illumina NextSeq 550 flow cell. Per the authors' processing: Because the immunoSEQ output included only junctional sequences and no quality scores, the filtering could not be the same as the filtering used for full-length reads. Sequences were annotated with PyIR, a Python wrapper for IgBLAST v1.9, using IMGT germline references to assign V/J genes and CDR3. Reads were removed for weak V/J assignments (E-value above 1e-6), missing CDR3, stop codons, out-of-frame junctions, or ambiguous translated residues. V3J clonotypes were defined by identical inferred V gene, J gene, and CDR3 amino acid sequence. Percentage overlap between repertoires was calculated by dividing the number of shared unique clonotypes by the size of the smaller repertoire. Richness of each repertoire was evaluated using RTK rarefaction, the Chao1 estimator, and Recon v2.1 estimates of unobserved clonotypes. Generation probabilities were computed with OLGA for all TCRbeta clonotypes obtained by the gDNA method from four donors. Sourced from immuneACCESS, this table was stored by TCRdb with only in-frame sequences that have V and J called. A share of the clones is absent; for the studies checked, an unresolved V gene accounts for under half, and the remainder has no known explanation. The V and J calls and clone size are taken from that table; D and trimming were inferred from the DNA. In this sample the table shows 2 million to 2.5 million clones, approximately 95% of which occur a single time. The ten largest clones represent under 0.45% of the sample.

This clone was observed a single time. What this receptor recognizes is not known. No quality values exist for individual bases; no much larger clone is one base distant. Broad study findings and their caveats: Sampling was restricted to blood, and TCR repertoires in tissue are likely to differ from TCR repertoires in blood. Because the study included only a small number of donors, the genetic and exposure-history diversity represented was limited. Even with the large sequencing depth, rarefaction of the sorted-subset datasets indicated that sequencing was incomplete. Based on pairwise subsampling, the degree of clonotype sharing among donors was expected to be affected by sequencing depth. Clonotypes shared by all four sorted-subset donors showed higher generation probabilities than non-shared clonotypes. When a handful of donors were compared, the shared fraction of clonotypes was about 5.5% for naive CD4, 3.5% to 4% for naive CD8, 2% to 2.5% for memory CD4, and 0.3% to 0.5% for memory CD8. Larger estimated clonotype richness was generally found for naive subsets than for memory subsets.

Spanning cysteine to phenylalanine, the CDR3 consists of 11 amino acids. This entry keeps only the CDR3 DNA: 33 bases, framed from base 1. The CDR1 and CDR2 encoded by the germline V gene are MDHEN and SYDVKM. Trimming at the junction amounts to 8 bases on V and 4 bases on J, and the germline ends lie 6 bases apart. Source material: naive CD4+ T cells from PBMCs. In the paper's terms, the cell subset or site label means: CD45RA+ positively selected. The chain couples TRBV28 to TRBJ1-3; the D gene identity is not certain. The sequence came from a man between 18 and 29 years old in good health. Some clones in this sample may be carry-over from other donors' samples. The nucleotide sequence reads as follows: TGTGCCAGCGGTCGGGGAAACACCATATATTTT. This yields the protein CASGRGNTIYF.